This TCR beta chain is drawn from a study of blood T cell repertoires in COVID-19. In the study overall: T cells, B-cell-depleted T cells, or PBMCs supplied cDNA or gDNA.

In the original analysis: Cell counts per sample came from amplifying reference gene primers. Profiling relied on immunoSEQ multiplex PCR, and the TCRdb table lists in-frame clones only, not all of them. That table supplies the V and J calls and clone size; D and trimming were determined from the DNA. Here the sample spans under 45,000 clones, around 86% being singletons. This CDR3 spans 19 amino acids. From germline, CDR1 is DFQATT and CDR2 SNEGSKA (reference sequence). V trimming: 3 bases; J trimming: 3 bases; junction bases outside the gene matches: 16. The TCR sequence derives from an elderly man with active COVID-19. The chain recombines TRBV20-1 with TRBJ2-7; 14 bases agree with TRBD2. Sequenced sample: peripheral blood. CDR3 sequence: CSASLAGTSGSSTRYEQYF. CDR3 DNA sequence: TGCAGTGCTAGTTTAGCCGGGACTAGCGGGAGTAGTACACGCTACGAGCAGTACTTC.